The 15 T cell receptor beta chains reported below all come from one sample, sequenced in a study of CD8+ T cells in alopecia areata. The authors extracted RNA and reverse transcribed it into cDNA as the sequencing template. The repertoire was sequenced with immunoSEQ multiplex PCR; TCRdb's copy has only in-frame clones and lacks some. The table shows approximately 150,000 clones, with roughly 60% occurring only once. The sequenced material came from CD8+ T cells sorted from blood. These receptors were taken from a human donor in good health.

V gene TRBV29-1 combines with J gene TRBJ2-1; TRBD1 matches at 7 bases. CDR3 length: 13 amino acids. CDR1 is SQVTM and CDR2 is ANQGSEA in the germline V gene. Trimming cost V 4 bases and J 7 bases; bases outside gene matches: 7. In DNA, the CDR3 is TGCAGCGTTGTACAGGGGCAGCGGAATGAGCAGTTCTTC. Its translation is CSVVQGQRNEQFF.

This rearrangement joins TRBV25-1 to TRBJ1-4; the D is unclear. The germline gives CDR1 MGHDK, CDR2 SYGVNS. V was trimmed by 10 bases and J by 8 bases, leaving 20 bases between them. CDR3 length equals 14 residues. The CDR3: CAIGGKVPGEKLFF. In DNA form, the CDR3 reads TGTGCCATCGGAGGGAAGGTCCCGGGGGAAAAACTGTTTTTT.

V is TRBV30 and J is TRBJ1-1; 8 bases match TRBD1. The CDR3 spans 15 residues. V trimming: 4 bases; J trimming: 6 bases; junction bases outside the gene matches: 13. CDR1 GTSNPN and CDR2 SVGIG come from the germline V gene (reference sequence). In DNA form, the CDR3 reads TGTGCCTGGACGCCCCCGGACAGGGCGAGGTCTGAAGCTTTCTTT. Amino acid sequence: CAWTPPDRARSEAFF.

The chain uses TRBV2 and TRBJ2-7; D is uncertain. The V end was cut by 7 bases, the J end by 4 bases, with 17 bases between. Germline CDR1 and CDR2: SNHLY and FYNNEI. The CDR3 is made up of 14 amino acids. The CDR3 coding sequence is TGTGCCAGCAACCTGGAGATGGCAGATTACGAGCAGTACTTC. This gives the protein CASNLEMADYEQYF.

The chain combines TRBV5-6 with TRBJ1-5, with TRBD1 identical over 7 bases. The CDR3 consists of 17 residues. V trimming: 4 bases; J trimming: 4 bases; junction bases outside the gene matches: 14. From germline, CDR1 is SGHDT and CDR2 YYEEEE. The CDR3 coding sequence is TGTGCCAGCAGCGTAACTTCAGGGGGAGTAAGGAATCAGCCCCAGCATTTT. Protein product: CASSVTSGGVRNQPQHF.

The CDR3 region is CATSMGQATDTQYF. The CDR3 coding sequence is TGTGCCACCAGCATGGGACAGGCCACAGATACGCAGTATTTT. This chain links TRBV15 with TRBJ2-3; 8 bases are shared with TRBD1. Germline CDR1 reads LNHNV; CDR2 reads YYDKDF (reference sequence). The CDR3 has 14 amino acids. The ends lost 4 bases at V and 2 bases at J; junction bases unmatched: 2.

The chain couples TRBV2 to TRBJ2-4; D remains ambiguous. This CDR3 is 15 amino acids long. Germline V gives CDR1 SNHLY, CDR2 FYNNEI. V was clipped by 7 bases and J by 0 bases, with 13 bases between them. The CDR3 DNA reads TGTGCCAGCACCGACGTAGCTCAAGCCAAAAACATTCAGTACTTC. Protein: CASTDVAQAKNIQYF.

This clone was detected only a few times. V gene TRBV7-9 combines with J gene TRBJ2-3, with a possible D match to TRBD2 (5 bases). CDR1 is SEHNR, CDR2 FQNEAQ, per germline (reference sequence). V lost 1 base and J 4 bases, leaving 12 bases between the germline ends. This CDR3 is 15 amino acids long. The CDR3 reads CASSLGGSEADTQYF. CDR3 DNA sequence: TGTGCCAGCAGCTTAGGTGGGAGTGAGGCAGATACGCAGTATTTT.

This clone was seen a handful of times. No conserved phenylalanine or tryptophan is present at the end of the CDR3, so a read error is the likely explanation. No DNA is shown, since the ends of the CDR3 on it are uncertain; the CDR3 is the one TCRdb lists. The V gene is TRBV6-1, the J gene TRBJ2-7. Per germline, CDR1 MNHNS and CDR2 SASEGT. The CDR3 is 8 amino acids long, termini counted. This chain's CDR3 is CASSDPIT.

The rearrangement joins TRBV5-6 to TRBJ1-1, with D possibly being TRBD1 (5 bases). The CDR3 runs 15 residues. The V gene's germline CDR1 is SGHDT and CDR2 YYEEEE. Trimming left V 4 bases short and J 0 bases short, with 13 bases between. The CDR3 sequence is CASSPRQIMNTEAFF. CDR3 sequence (DNA): TGTGCCAGCAGCCCCCGACAGATCATGAACACTGAAGCTTTCTTT.

The chain recombines TRBV5-6 with TRBJ2-7, with a possible D match to TRBD1 (6 bases). V lost 2 bases and J 0 bases, leaving 21 bases between the germline ends. CDR3 length: 18 amino acids. Germline V gene data show CDR1 as SGHDT and CDR2 as YYEEEE. The CDR3 DNA sequence: TGTGCCAGCAGCTTTGGGTTTGTGTGGGGGCCAAGCTCCTACGAGCAGTACTTC. Translated, it gives CASSFGFVWGPSSYEQYF.

This clone was seen a handful of times. The gene calls are TRBV9 and TRBJ2-7, with D unresolved. The V end was cut by 2 bases, the J end by 1 base, with 10 bases between. CDR1 is SGDLS and CDR2 is YYNGEE in the germline V gene. This CDR3 has 14 residues. The CDR3: CASSVNGASYEQYF. In DNA, the CDR3 is TGTGCCAGCAGCGTCAACGGAGCGTCCTACGAGCAGTACTTC.

V and J are TRBV11-1 and TRBJ2-5; possibly TRBD1 for D (5 bases). The CDR3 contains 14 residues. V was trimmed by 5 bases and J by 5 bases, leaving 15 bases between them. The germline V gene encodes CDR1 SGHAT and CDR2 FQDESV (reference sequence). CDR3 DNA: TGTGCCAGCAGCCAAGGGCCGACAGCTGAGACCCAGTACTTC. It is translated as CASSQGPTAETQYF.

The CDR3 loop reads CASSPGDSHYEQYF. DNA for the CDR3: TGTGCCAGCAGCCCAGGGGACAGTCACTACGAGCAGTACTTC. The chain has TRBV9 and TRBJ2-7; 7 bases are shared with TRBD1. The CDR3 covers 14 residues. J was trimmed by 3 bases and V by 4 bases; bases with no gene match: 7. The germline CDR1 and CDR2 sequences are SGDLS and YYNGEE.

The chain links TRBV29-1 to TRBJ2-7, with 13 nucleotides matching TRBD2. Germline assignment: CDR1 SQVTM and CDR2 ANQGSEA. The CDR3 runs to 15 residues. The J segment lost 1 base and the V segment lost 6 bases, leaving 6 bases of the junction unmatched. CDR3: CSVRWTSGSSYEQYF. For the CDR3, the DNA is TGCAGCGTGCGATGGACTAGCGGGAGTTCCTACGAGCAGTACTTC.